Below are 27 T cell receptor beta chains sequenced from a single sample in a study of spatial heterogeneity in lung cancer. The study's findings and limits: It was found that expanded intratumoral alpha and beta TCR counts tracked tumor mutation counts.

Time point described: sample taken at primary tumor resection. TCRdb itself ran the 5' RACE reads through MiXCR, one entry per CDR3 protein. The sample comprises about 9,800 distinct CDR3 sequences, around 6% of which are singletons, and 10% rests with the top ten. The antigens these receptors bind are not known. The source material was lung tumor tissue, sampled at surgery. The receptor set was obtained from a male donor with early-stage non-small cell lung cancer.

This clonotype was seen ten or more times. J is TRBJ2-1 and V is TRBV7-2, with D unresolved. Germline-derived CDR1 and CDR2 are SGHTA and FQGNSA. The V and J ends lost 1 base and 2 bases respectively, with 9 bases between them. CDR3 size: 15 residues. CDR3 bases: TGTGCCAGCAGCTTAGATAAGAACCCCTACAATGAGCAGTTCTTC. Its translation: CASSLDKNPYNEQFF.

This clonotype was detected ten times or more. This rearrangement joins TRBV20-1 to TRBJ2-7, with D perhaps TRBD2 (5 bases). Germline CDR1 reads DFQATT; CDR2 reads SNEGSKA (reference sequence). The CDR3 contains 14 residues. Trimming stripped 6 bases from V and 3 bases from J, with 18 bases between. CDR3 bases: TGCAGTGCCATCCTTTTAGGTGGGAGCTACGAGCAGTACTTC. Translating it yields CSAILLGGSYEQYF.

This clonotype was counted ten times or more. V usage is TRBV20-1 and J usage is TRBJ2-1, with 7 bases fitting TRBD2. The germline CDR1 and CDR2 sequences are DFQATT and SNEGSKA (reference sequence). The V segment lost 8 bases and the J segment 3 bases; nucleotides outside the gene matches: 4. This CDR3 is built from 12 residues. The CDR3 DNA follows: TGCAGTCCGGGACTACTCTACAATGAGCAGTTCTTC. It translates to CSPGLLYNEQFF.

This clonotype was detected ten times or more. The J gene is TRBJ2-3, the V gene TRBV5-1; TRBD1 is a possible D gene (5 bases). Germline V gene sequence: CDR1 SGHRS, CDR2 YFSETQ. V lost 0 bases and J 5 bases, leaving 10 bases between the germline ends. This CDR3 region has 14 residues. Here the CDR3 DNA reads TGCGCCAGCAGCTTGGGAAGGGGTAGAGATACGCAGTATTTT. It specifies CASSLGRGRDTQYF.

This clonotype was observed many times. V is TRBV7-6 and J is TRBJ1-1; TRBD1 agrees at 8 bases. J gave up 8 bases and V 4 bases, and 9 bases lay outside the gene matches. The CDR3 totals 14 residues. Looked up from germline, CDR1 is SGHVS and CDR2 is FNYEAQ. CDR3: CASSSLQGGGEAFF. The CDR3, as DNA: TGTGCCAGCAGCTCCTTACAGGGGGGGGGAGAAGCTTTCTTT.

This clonotype showed up many times. J is TRBJ1-5 and V is TRBV28; no reliable D call. CDR1 and CDR2 (germline): MDHEN, SYDVKM. The V and J ends lost 6 bases and 6 bases respectively, with 15 bases between them. CDR3 size: 14 residues. CDR3 in amino acids: CASRLWDGSQPQHF. CDR3 in DNA: TGTGCCAGCAGGCTCTGGGATGGTAGTCAGCCCCAGCATTTT.

This clonotype was found many times. V and J are TRBV6-1 and TRBJ1-1, with no clear D. V was pared by 5 bases and J by 5 bases, with 9 bases between. Germline V gene sequence: CDR1 MNHNS, CDR2 SASEGT. This CDR3 contains 12 residues. CDR3 DNA: TGTGCCAGCAGTAGGGTGGGGACTGAAGCTTTCTTT. Its protein is CASSRVGTEAFF.

In its sample, this clonotype was seen many times. V gene TRBV27 combines with J gene TRBJ2-2; perhaps TRBD2 as D (5 bases). CDR1 and CDR2 from the germline V gene are MNHEY and SMNVEV (reference sequence). The ends were cut back, 2 bases at V and 6 bases at J, with 13 bases in the middle. There are 15 residues in the CDR3. CDR3 bases: TGTGCCAGCAGTTTACGGGGTCCAGAGCCCGGGGAGCTGTTTTTT. Protein sequence: CASSLRGPEPGELFF.

This clonotype is judged medium-sized. The chain recombines TRBV20-1 with TRBJ1-2, with D possibly matching TRBD1 (5 bases). Trimming took off 0 bases at V and 8 bases at J, with 13 bases between the two ends. The CDR3 is made up of 13 amino acids. Germline CDR1 DFQATT, CDR2 SNEGSKA (reference sequence). The CDR3 here is CSARDPGSPGYTF. For the CDR3, the DNA is TGCAGTGCTAGAGATCCAGGGTCGCCAGGCTACACCTTC.

This clonotype was seen repeatedly, ten times or more. J is TRBJ1-1 and V is TRBV11-2; perhaps TRBD1 as D (5 bases). With 3 bases removed from V and 5 bases from J, the gap between germline ends came to 13 bases. The CDR3 totals 14 residues. The germline CDR1 and CDR2 sequences are SGHAT and FQNNGV. The CDR3 is CASSFQGMRTEAFF. The CDR3 nucleotides read TGTGCCAGCAGCTTCCAGGGAATGAGGACTGAAGCTTTCTTT.

The table lists this clonotype with many counts. The chain uses TRBV20-1 and TRBJ1-5; TRBD1 matches 9 bases. The V gene's germline CDR1 is DFQATT and CDR2 SNEGSKA (reference sequence). There are 13 residues in the CDR3. Germline trimming cut 5 bases from V and 5 bases from J; bases unmatched to any gene: 4. The CDR3 sequence: CSAAQGADQPQHF. Written as DNA, the CDR3 is TGCAGTGCTGCACAGGGGGCAGATCAGCCCCAGCATTTT.

Many counts were recorded for this clonotype. V and J are TRBV25-1 and TRBJ2-3; 10 positions match TRBD2. The CDR3 sequence is 17 residues long. With 3 bases clipped from V and 1 base from J, the junction kept 7 bases outside the gene matches. Germline CDR1 and CDR2: MGHDK and SYGVNS. The DNA for the CDR3 is TGTGCCAGCAGTGAGGAAACTAGCGGGATGGGCACAGATACGCAGTATTTT. Amino acids: CASSEETSGMGTDTQYF.

This clonotype was seen repeatedly, ten times or more. The gene calls are TRBV20-1 and TRBJ1-1; D possibly corresponds to TRBD1 (5 bases). In germline, CDR1 is DFQATT, CDR2 SNEGSKA (reference sequence). The CDR3 runs to 13 residues. The V end was cut by 6 bases, the J end by 4 bases, with 15 bases between. CDR3 in DNA: TGCAGTGCACCCGGGAGGGGCCCCACTGAAGCTTTCTTT. Residues: CSAPGRGPTEAFF.

Relative to its sample, this clonotype is medium-sized. The chain links TRBV27 to TRBJ2-3; TRBD2 aligns across 9 bases. J was trimmed by 0 bases and V by 4 bases; bases with no gene match: 5. There are 16 residues in the CDR3. CDR1 is MNHEY and CDR2 is SMNVEV in the germline V gene (reference sequence). The CDR3 DNA reads as TGTGCCAGCAGTTCCCTAGCGGGATTTAGCACAGATACGCAGTATTTT. Translation gives CASSSLAGFSTDTQYF.

This rearrangement joins TRBV21-1 to TRBJ1-5. TRBV21-1 is an annotated pseudogene. The CDR3 runs 17 residues. As DNA, the CDR3 is TGTGCCAGCAGCAAACTGGCGAGGCAGGGCGAAAATCAGCCCCAGCATTTT. Amino acid sequence: CASSKLARQGENQPQHF.

In this sample, this clonotype turned up many times. This chain joins TRBV7-9 and TRBJ2-3; 8 bases fit TRBD2. Germline assignment: CDR1 SEHNR and CDR2 FQNEAQ (reference sequence). V lost 5 bases, J lost 1 base, and 5 bases stayed unmatched. The CDR3 has 15 amino acids. This chain's CDR3 is CASSRSGRGTDTQYF. The CDR3 DNA sequence: TGTGCCAGCAGCCGAAGCGGGAGAGGCACAGATACGCAGTATTTT.

This clonotype appeared many times. The chain employs TRBV20-1 and TRBJ1-2; 8 positions agree with TRBD1. CDR3 length equals 12 residues. Germline values: CDR1 DFQATT, CDR2 SNEGSKA (reference sequence). J gave up 8 bases and V 0 bases, and 2 bases lay outside the gene matches. The CDR3 sequence is CSARDRGQGYTF. Here the CDR3 DNA reads TGCAGTGCTAGAGACAGGGGGCAAGGCTACACCTTC.

At least ten counts were recorded for this clonotype. The V call is TRBV6-5, the J call TRBJ2-7; 10 bases are shared with TRBD2. V lost 4 bases, J lost 3 bases, and 3 bases stayed unmatched. Germline V CDR1 and CDR2: MNHEY, SVGAGI. The CDR3 is made up of 14 amino acids. CDR3 in amino acids: CASSLAGGNYEQYF. The CDR3 bases are TGTGCCAGCAGTTTAGCGGGAGGAAACTACGAGCAGTACTTC.

The table lists this clonotype with many counts. The V call is TRBV7-7, the J call TRBJ2-1; D remains ambiguous. Trimming shortened V by 5 bases and J by 3 bases, and 8 bases separated the two germline ends. Per the germline V gene, CDR1 is SSHAT and CDR2 is FNYEAQ (reference sequence). This CDR3 spans 13 amino acids. For the CDR3, the DNA is TGTGCCAGCAGCCGGACGGACTACAATGAGCAGTTCTTC. This translates into CASSRTDYNEQFF.

At least ten counts were recorded for this clonotype. The rearrangement joins TRBV3-1 to TRBJ1-5, with TRBD1 matching 9 bases. There are 20 residues in the CDR3. Trimming took 1 base from V and 0 from J; bases not matched to a gene: 13. CDR1 and CDR2 (germline): LGHDT, YNNKEL (reference sequence). CDR3 DNA sequence: TGTGCCAGCAGCCAAGGCGTCCCGGGACAGGGACCTAATAGCAATCAGCCCCAGCATTTT. This encodes CASSQGVPGQGPNSNQPQHF.

The sample holds many counts of this clonotype. The chain employs TRBV2 and TRBJ2-7; a weak D match, TRBD2 (6 bases). The germline V gene encodes CDR1 SNHLY and CDR2 FYNNEI. V lost 7 bases and J lost 0, with 22 bases in between. This CDR3 has 17 residues. The CDR3 bases are TGTGCCAGCAAGGGGCTAGCGAACCCCAGTACCTCCTACGAGCAGTACTTC. Encoded protein: CASKGLANPSTSYEQYF.

This clonotype is medium-sized within its sample. The J gene is TRBJ1-1, the V gene TRBV7-8, with D tentatively TRBD1 (6 bases). Germline CDR1 SGHVS, CDR2 FQNEAQ. This CDR3 is built from 13 residues. Trimming stripped 5 bases from V and 7 bases from J, with 14 bases between. CDR3 nucleotides: TGTGCCAGCAGCCTTACCGGACAGTATGAAGCTTTCTTT. It yields the protein CASSLTGQYEAFF.

By share, this clonotype ranks as medium-sized. The chain combines TRBV12-3 or TRBV12-4 with TRBJ2-3; 8 bases fit TRBD2. The CDR3 extends over 15 amino acids. J gave up 0 bases and V 7 bases, and 6 bases lay outside the gene matches. The CDR3 DNA follows: TGTGCCAGCACAGGACTAGCAGCTAGCACAGATACGCAGTATTTT. Protein product: CASTGLAASTDTQYF.

This clonotype came up many times. The chain employs TRBV9 and TRBJ1-1; possible D gene TRBD1, 5 bases. CDR1 is SGDLS and CDR2 is YYNGEE in the germline V gene. The germline V and J ends were trimmed by 4 bases and 7 bases, with 20 bases remaining between them. The CDR3 runs to 15 residues. In DNA, the CDR3 is TGTGCCAGCAGCCCATACTTGGTGCAGGGTGGTGAAGCTTTCTTT. Translating gives CASSPYLVQGGEAFF.

In its sample, this clonotype ranks as large. The CDR3 region is CASSLVQGDYEQYF. The CDR3 coding sequence is TGTGCCAGCAGCTTGGTGCAGGGAGACTACGAGCAGTACTTC. The chain has TRBV5-5 and TRBJ2-7; the D gene could be TRBD1 or TRBD2 (5 bases each). Trimming pared 0 bases from V and 3 bases from J, leaving 10 bases between. The CDR3 is 14 residues long. Germline assignment: CDR1 SGHKS and CDR2 YYEKEE (reference sequence).

Many counts were recorded for this clonotype. The chain carries TRBV14 and TRBJ2-3; TRBD2 might be the D (5 bases). Germline V gene lookup returns CDR1 SGHDN and CDR2 FVKESK. Trimming took 3 bases from V and 4 from J, leaving 14 bases between them. This CDR3 spans 15 amino acids. CDR3 sequence: CASSQRFLAPDTQYF. DNA of the CDR3: TGTGCCAGCAGCCAGAGGTTTTTAGCGCCAGATACGCAGTATTTT.

Ten or more counts support this clonotype. V usage is TRBV20-1 and J usage is TRBJ2-1; perhaps D is TRBD1 or TRBD2 (6 bases each). Per germline, CDR1 DFQATT and CDR2 SNEGSKA (reference sequence). CDR3 length: 15 residues. Deletions cut 0 bases from V and 1 base from J, with 10 bases between. CDR3 sequence: CSAREEGGSYNEQFF. CDR3 DNA: TGCAGTGCTAGAGAAGAGGGGGGATCCTACAATGAGCAGTTCTTC.